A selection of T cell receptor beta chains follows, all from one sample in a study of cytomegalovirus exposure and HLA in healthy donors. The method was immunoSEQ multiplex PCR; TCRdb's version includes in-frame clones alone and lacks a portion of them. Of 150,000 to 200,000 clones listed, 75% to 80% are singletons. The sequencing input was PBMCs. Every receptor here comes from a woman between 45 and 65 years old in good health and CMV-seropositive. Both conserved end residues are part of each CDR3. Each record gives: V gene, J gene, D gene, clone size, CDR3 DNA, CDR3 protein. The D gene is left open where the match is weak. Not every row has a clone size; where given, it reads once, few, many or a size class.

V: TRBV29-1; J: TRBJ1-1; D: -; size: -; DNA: TGCAGCGGGAAGTGGGGGGGCACTGAAGCTTTCTTT; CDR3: CSGKWGGTEAFF
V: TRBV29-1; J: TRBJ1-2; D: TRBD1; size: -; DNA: TGCAGCGTAGGGGACAGGAGAGCTAACTATGGCTACACCTTC; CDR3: CSVGDRRANYGYTF
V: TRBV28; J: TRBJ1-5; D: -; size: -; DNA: TGTGCCAGCAGTTTGCCCGTCACAAGGGGCCCCAATCAGCCCCAGCATTTT; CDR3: CASSLPVTRGPNQPQHF
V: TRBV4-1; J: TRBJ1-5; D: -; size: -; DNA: TGCGCCAGCAGCCAGCGTAACAGGGTCAATCAGCCCCAGCATTTT; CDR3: CASSQRNRVNQPQHF
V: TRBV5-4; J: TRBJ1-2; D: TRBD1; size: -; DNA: TGTGCCAGCAGCCTGGACCCGGGACAGGGGAACTATGGCTACACCTTC; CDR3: CASSLDPGQGNYGYTF
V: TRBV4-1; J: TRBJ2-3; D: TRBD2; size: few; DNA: TGCGCCAGCAGCCAAGATTCTGGCGGCGGGGGTACGCAGTATTTT; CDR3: CASSQDSGGGGTQYF
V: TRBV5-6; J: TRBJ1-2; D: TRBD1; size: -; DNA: TGTGCCAGCAGCCCCAGGACAGGGAGGATTAACTATGGCTACACCTTC; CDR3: CASSPRTGRINYGYTF
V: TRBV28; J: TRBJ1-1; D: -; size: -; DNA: TGTGCCAGCACCACTGACGGGGGATTGAACACTGAAGCTTTCTTT; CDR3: CASTTDGGLNTEAFF
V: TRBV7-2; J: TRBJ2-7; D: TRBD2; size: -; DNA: TGTGCCAGCAGCCCTGCACCGGGACTAGGTCTCGACGAGCAGTACTTC; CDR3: CASSPAPGLGLDEQYF
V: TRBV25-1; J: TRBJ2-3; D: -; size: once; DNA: TGTGCCAGCAGTGAATGGCATACCACAGATACGCAGTATTTT; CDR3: CASSEWHTTDTQYF
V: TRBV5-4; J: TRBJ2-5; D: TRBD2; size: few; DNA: TGTGCCAGCAGCTTGGAGGTTGGCCTAGCGGGAGATGGTACAGAGACCCAGTACTTC; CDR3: CASSLEVGLAGDGTETQYF
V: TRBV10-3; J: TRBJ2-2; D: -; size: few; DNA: TGTGCCATCAGTCCATTAGGTGGGGGCGCGAACACCGGGGAGCTGTTTTTT; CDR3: CAISPLGGGANTGELFF
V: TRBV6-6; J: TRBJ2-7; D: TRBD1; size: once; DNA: TGTGCCAGCGGAACGATCACGGACAGGGGGCCCCAGTACTTC; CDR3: CASGTITDRGPQYF
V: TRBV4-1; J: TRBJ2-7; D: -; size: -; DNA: TGCGCCAGCAGCCCGGGCAGGGCGTCCTACGAGCAGTACTTC; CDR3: CASSPGRASYEQYF
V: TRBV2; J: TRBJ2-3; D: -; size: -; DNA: TGTGCCAGCAGGTCAAACTCTTGGGATACGCAGTATTTT; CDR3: CASRSNSWDTQYF
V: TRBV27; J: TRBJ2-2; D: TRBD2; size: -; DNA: TGTGCCAGCACCCCCACCGTTTCTAGCGGGAGGGCGCTCACCGGGGAGCTGTTTTTT; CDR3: CASTPTVSSGRALTGELFF
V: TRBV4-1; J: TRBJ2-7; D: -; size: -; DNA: TGCGCCAGCAGCCGGAACAGGGAGGGTATCTACGAGCAGTACTTC; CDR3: CASSRNREGIYEQYF
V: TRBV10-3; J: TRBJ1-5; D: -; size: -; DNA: TGTGCCATCTCAAAAGAGAGGGATAGCAATCAGCCCCAGCATTTT; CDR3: CAISKERDSNQPQHF
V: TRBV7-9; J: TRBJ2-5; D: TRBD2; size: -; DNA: TGTGCCAGCACCCTAAGGGCGGGAGAAGAGACCCAGTACTTC; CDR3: CASTLRAGEETQYF
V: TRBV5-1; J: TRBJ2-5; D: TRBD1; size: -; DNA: TGCGCCAGCAGCCCCACAGGGGAAGAGACCCAGTACTTC; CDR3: CASSPTGEETQYF
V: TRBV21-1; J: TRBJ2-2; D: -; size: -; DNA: TGTGCCAGCAGCAAAGTGGGGGACTCGGGTACCGGGGAGCTGTTTTTT; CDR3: CASSKVGDSGTGELFF
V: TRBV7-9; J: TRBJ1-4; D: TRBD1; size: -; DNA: TGTGCCAGCAGCCCCAGGGGGCTTGAAAAACTGTTTTTT; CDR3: CASSPRGLEKLFF
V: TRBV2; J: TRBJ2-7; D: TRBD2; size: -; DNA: TGTGCCAGCAGTGAAACCCCTAGCGGATCCTACGAGCAGTACTTC; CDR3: CASSETPSGSYEQYF
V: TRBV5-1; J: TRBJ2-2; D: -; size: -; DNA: TGCGCCAGCAGCCGAGACAGGCCGAACACCGGGGAGCTGTTTTTT; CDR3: CASSRDRPNTGELFF
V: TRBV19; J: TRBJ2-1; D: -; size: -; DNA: TGTGCCAGTAGTCAAGGACACTACGATGAGCAGTTCTTC; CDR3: CASSQGHYDEQFF
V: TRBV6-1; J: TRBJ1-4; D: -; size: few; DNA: TGTGCCAGCAGTGAAGTCAGGGTAAATGAAAAACTGTTTTTT; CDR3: CASSEVRVNEKLFF
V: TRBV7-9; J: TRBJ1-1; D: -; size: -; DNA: TGTGCCAGCAGCTTACAGGAGGAAGGAGAAGCTTTCTTT; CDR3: CASSLQEEGEAFF
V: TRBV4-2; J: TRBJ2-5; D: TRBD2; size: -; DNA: TGTGCCAGCAGCCAAAATCTAGCGGTACAAGAGACCCAGTACTTC; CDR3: CASSQNLAVQETQYF
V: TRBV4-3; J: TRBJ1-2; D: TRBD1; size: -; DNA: TGCGCCAGCAGCCCCGACAGGGCTTTAGGCTACACCTTC; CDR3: CASSPDRALGYTF
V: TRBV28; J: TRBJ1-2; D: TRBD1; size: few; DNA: TGTGCCAGCAGTTTAAGTAACAGGGGGAGGGTCCGGTTTAGTGGCTACACCTTC; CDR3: CASSLSNRGRVRFSGYTF
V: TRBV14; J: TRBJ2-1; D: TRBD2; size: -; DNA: TGTGCCAGCAGCCAAGAATTCAGCGGGGGGAAAAGCTCCCGGCCATACAATGAGCAGTTCTTC; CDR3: CASSQEFSGGKSSRPYNEQFF
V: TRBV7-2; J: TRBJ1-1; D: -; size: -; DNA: TGTGCCAGCACCACAGGAGTGAACACTGAAGCTTTCTTT; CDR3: CASTTGVNTEAFF
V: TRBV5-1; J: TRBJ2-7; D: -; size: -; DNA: TGCGCCAGCAGCCCGGACTTGGACGAGCAGTACTTC; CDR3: CASSPDLDEQYF
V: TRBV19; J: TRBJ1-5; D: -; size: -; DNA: TGTGCCAGTAGGCCGACAGTTAGCAATCAGCCCCAGCATTTT; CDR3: CASRPTVSNQPQHF
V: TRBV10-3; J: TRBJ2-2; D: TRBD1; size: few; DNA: TGTGCCATCCAAGACCCGACAGGGTTTGACACCGGGGAGCTGTTTTTT; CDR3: CAIQDPTGFDTGELFF
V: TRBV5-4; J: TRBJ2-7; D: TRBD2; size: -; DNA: TGTGCCAGCAGCCCCGGGGGGGGCAGGTACGAGCAGTACTTC; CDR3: CASSPGGGRYEQYF
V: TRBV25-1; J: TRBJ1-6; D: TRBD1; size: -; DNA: TGTGCCAGCAGTGCGACAGGGAATTCACCCCTCCACTTT; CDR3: CASSATGNSPLHF
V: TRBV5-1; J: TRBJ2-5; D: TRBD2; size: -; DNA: TGCGCCAGCACCCCCCCGGGGAGGGGCTGGGAGACCCAGTACTTC; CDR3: CASTPPGRGWETQYF
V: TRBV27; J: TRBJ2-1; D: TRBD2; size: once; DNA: TGTGCCAGCAGTTTAGTATCTGGGCGACTAGCGGGAGGTTACAATGAGCAGTTCTTC; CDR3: CASSLVSGRLAGGYNEQFF
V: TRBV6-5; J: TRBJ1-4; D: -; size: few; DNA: TGTGCCAGCAGTTACCTTGGACAGAATGAAAAACTGTTTTTT; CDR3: CASSYLGQNEKLFF
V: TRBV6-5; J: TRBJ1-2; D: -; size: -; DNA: TGTGCCAGCAGTTATACTCCTAACTATGGCTACACCTTC; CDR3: CASSYTPNYGYTF
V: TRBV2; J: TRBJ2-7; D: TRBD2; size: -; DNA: TGTGCCAGCAGTGAAGTTCCGAAGTACGCCGTAGCGGGAGGGAGATACGAGCAGTACTTC; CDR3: CASSEVPKYAVAGGRYEQYF
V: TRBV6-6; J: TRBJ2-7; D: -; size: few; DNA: TGTGCCAGCAGTTACCCAGGGGTAACAATCTACGAGCAGTACTTC; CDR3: CASSYPGVTIYEQYF
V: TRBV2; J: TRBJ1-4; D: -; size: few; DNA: TGTGCCAGCCGCTCGGACAGACCAAATGAAAAACTGTTTTTT; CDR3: CASRSDRPNEKLFF
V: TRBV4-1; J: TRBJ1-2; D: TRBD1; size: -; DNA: TGCGCCAGCAGCCGCTCCGGGGGACAGGGGGCGTATGGCTACACCTTC; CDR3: CASSRSGGQGAYGYTF
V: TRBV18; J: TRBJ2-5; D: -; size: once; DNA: TGTGCCAGCTCACCATCCGGGGTAGAGATAGAGACCCAGTACTTC; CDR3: CASSPSGVEIETQYF
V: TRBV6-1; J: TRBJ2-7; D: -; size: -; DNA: TGTGCCAGCAGTGGGGGCATTACCTACGAGCAGTACTTC; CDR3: CASSGGITYEQYF
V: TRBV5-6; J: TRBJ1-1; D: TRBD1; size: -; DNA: TGTGCCAGCAGCCTATTCAGGGGGCAGGGCACTGAAGCTTTCTTT; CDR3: CASSLFRGQGTEAFF
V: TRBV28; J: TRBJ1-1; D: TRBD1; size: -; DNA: TGTGCCAGCAGTGGATTAAGGGACAGGGGGCAAGCTTTCTTT; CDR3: CASSGLRDRGQAFF
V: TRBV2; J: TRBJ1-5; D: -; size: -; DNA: TGTGCCAGCAGTGGAGCGACAGTCAATCAGCCCCAGCATTTT; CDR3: CASSGATVNQPQHF
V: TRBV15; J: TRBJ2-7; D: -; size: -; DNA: TGTGCCACCAGCAGAGACAGGGGAACCTACGAGCAGTACTTC; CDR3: CATSRDRGTYEQYF
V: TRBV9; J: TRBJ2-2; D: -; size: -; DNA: TGTGCCAGCAGCACGACCGGGACTTCCTACACCGGGGAGCTGTTTTTT; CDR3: CASSTTGTSYTGELFF
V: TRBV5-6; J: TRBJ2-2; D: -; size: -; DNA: TGTGCCAGCGCACAGGATCGAGGGGAGCTGTTTTTT; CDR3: CASAQDRGELFF
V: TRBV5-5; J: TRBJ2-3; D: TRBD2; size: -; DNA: TGTGCCAGCAGACGGCAAGCGGGAGACACGCCGGATACGCAGTATTTT; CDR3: CASRRQAGDTPDTQYF
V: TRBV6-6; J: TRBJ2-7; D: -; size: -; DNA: TGTGCCAGCAGTTACTCGCCACAGGGGGGGGACTACGAGCAGTACTTC; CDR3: CASSYSPQGGDYEQYF